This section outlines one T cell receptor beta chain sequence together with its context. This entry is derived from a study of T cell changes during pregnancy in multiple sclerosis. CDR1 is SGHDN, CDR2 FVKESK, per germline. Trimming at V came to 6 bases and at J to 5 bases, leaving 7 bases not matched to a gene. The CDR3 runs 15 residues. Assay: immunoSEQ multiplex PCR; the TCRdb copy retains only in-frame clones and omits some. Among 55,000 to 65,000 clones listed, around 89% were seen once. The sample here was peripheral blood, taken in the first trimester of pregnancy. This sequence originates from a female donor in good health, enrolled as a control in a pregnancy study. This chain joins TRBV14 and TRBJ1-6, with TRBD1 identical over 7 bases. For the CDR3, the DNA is TGTGCCAGCAGACGGACCGGGACAGATAATTCACCCCTCCACTTT. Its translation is CASRRTGTDNSPLHF.